This T cell receptor beta chain was profiled in a study of molecular identifiers for immune sequencing clone quantification. Previously published methods and listed TCR primers were used for the bulk TCR libraries. MiXCR, applied by TCRdb to the PCR reads, yields one record per CDR3 protein. The repertoire holds some 590,000 distinct CDR3 sequences, with around 25% as singletons. V lost 3 bases, J lost 7 bases, and 7 bases lay in between. The CDR3 is 12 residues long. Germline-derived CDR1 and CDR2 are MNHEY and SMNVEV (reference sequence). Ten or more counts support this clonotype. Antigen: not known. Whole-study findings and limits: Highly expanded clone sizes could be underestimated by identical TCR molecules that share a barcode. Over 99% of effector molecules, yet under 1% of naive-cell molecules, were held by clones above 20 RNA copies. The study reportedly detected spiked Jurkat TCR RNA from one cell among about a million naive cells.

This chain joins TRBV27 and TRBJ1-5; D gene unclear. Specimen: naive CD8+ T cells from blood, with Jurkat cell RNA spiked in. Subset denoted: FACS-sorted CD8+CD4-CCR7+CD45RA+ naive T cells. The sequence came from a human donor in good health. Some libraries in this study had Jurkat cell RNA spiked in. The CDR3, as DNA: TGTGCCAGCAGTTTTACGGACCAGCCCCAGCATTTT. It yields the protein CASSFTDQPQHF.